The present T cell receptor (beta chain) was sequenced within a study of a mutant IDH1 vaccine in newly diagnosed glioma (dated by TCRdb to the early 2020s). The study in broad terms: Eight vaccinations were administered to patients in weeks 1, 3, 5, 7, 11, 15, 19 and 23, corresponding to visits V03 through V10. Vaccination began 4-6 weeks after radiotherapy alone, or alongside temozolomide cycles in the chemotherapy-containing groups. Of the approximately 35 treated patients, 62.5% were male and about 40% were female, and a mean age of roughly 40 years was recorded. Prior to enrollment, patients had been given standard therapy consisting of radiotherapy alone, temozolomide alone, or radiochemotherapy with temozolomide, with the combination given to most patients. Six visits were used for peripheral blood collection: V03 (baseline), V05, V07, V10, V12 and V13. For exploratory analyses, about 25 treated patients had longitudinal TCRB deep sequencing done wherever samples were available.

Study-wide findings and limitations: PBMC samples for TCRB deep sequencing were selected based on availability. Pseudoprogression seemed to be unrelated to changes in the top peripheral T cell clonotypes found by TCRB sequencing. Immune responses induced by the vaccine were seen in over 90% of patients across multiple MHC alleles. The authors stated that sample limitations prevented analyses of patient blood samples from being reproduced.

This clone appeared a few times. The clone's antigen remains unknown. Base qualities are missing; no much larger clone stands one base away. CDR1 and CDR2, looked up from the germline V gene (reference sequence), are LNHDA and SQIVND. A distance of 10 bases separates the germline ends of V and J, which lose 5 bases and 5 bases respectively. Measured from the cysteine to the phenylalanine, the CDR3 is 13 residues long. The only DNA kept is the CDR3, 39 bases in frame from the first base. Receptor amplification or capture employed the immunoSEQ multiplex PCR assay. Following the manufacturer's protocol, the hsTCRB Kit was used to amplify rearranged TCR beta chain sequences. An Illumina MiSeq was used to sequence the TCRB libraries. Processing in the source paper ran as follows. The kit vendor's proprietary platform handled demultiplexing, trimming and gene mapping. TCRdb obtained this table from immuneACCESS and retained in-frame rearrangements with V and J assigned. These tables miss some clones; where compared with another copy, unresolved V genes account for less than half of the shortfall, and the remainder is unexplained. V and J calls and clone size follow that table, whereas D and trimming were derived from the DNA. For this sample the table gives some 130,000 clones, of which 80% were detected only once. The leading ten clones occupy approximately 5% of the sample.

The label giving this sample's time point can be read as: week 11, during vaccination. Each vaccine dose, consisting of 300 ug of a 20-mer mutant IDH1 peptide in Montanide, was administered subcutaneously with topical imiquimod. Donors had newly diagnosed WHO grade 3 or 4 IDH1-mutant astrocytomas with loss of nuclear ATRX. The samples were drawn from NOA16, a multicentre, single-arm, open-label phase I trial in Germany that tested a mutant IDH1 peptide vaccine in humans for the first time. Genomic DNA for TCRB sequencing was extracted from EDTA blood using the DNeasy Blood and Tissue Kit. The sequence came from a man aged 35 to 55 with glioma. The V and J segments used are TRBV19 and TRBJ1-5; D gene: possibly TRBD1, on 5 matching bases. Sequences were derived from PBMCs, sampled from a glioma patient whose treatment included an IDH1 peptide vaccine. The nucleotide sequence is TGTGCCAGTAGTCTAAGGGACGATCAGCCCCAGCATTTT. This encodes CASSLRDDQPQHF.